This section outlines one T cell receptor (beta chain) sequence together with its context. The data stem from a study of blood T cell repertoires in COVID-19. In the study overall: Sample material is recorded as cDNA or gDNA derived from T cells, B-cell-depleted T cells, or PBMCs.

Enrolled through a virtual design, the participants were between roughly 18 and 100 years of age and came from fewer than 30 US areas. The study assigned cohorts using participant-reported clinical history. This CDR3 is built from 18 residues. V shed 0 bases and J 7 bases; nucleotides not matched to a gene: 11. Germline V CDR1 and CDR2: LGHNA, YSLEER. Study processing details: Cell counts per sample came from amplifying reference gene primers. Profiled with immunoSEQ multiplex PCR; TCRdb holds only in-frame clones, not every one. For V, J and clone size, that table is used; D and trimming come from the DNA. The table has 430,000 or so clones, more than 75% seen once.

The specimen sequenced was PBMCs or T cells enriched from blood (not recorded which). V gene TRBV4-3 combines with J gene TRBJ2-7; 14 nucleotides match TRBD2. This TCR derives from a woman between 40 and 50 years old who had recovered from COVID-19. DNA for the CDR3: TGCGCCAGCAGCCAAGATCGCACGGGACTAGCGGGAGTTGAGGAGCAGTACTTC. It yields the protein CASSQDRTGLAGVEEQYF.